The rows below give T cell receptor beta chains drawn from one sample of a study of blood T cells in healthy people across ages. TCRdb redid the calling of the 5' RACE reads with MiXCR, one entry per CDR3 protein. The sample lists 500,000 to 650,000 distinct CDR3 sequences, 27% occurring once. The same sample was also used in a study of T cells of mothers and their children.

Sequencing was carried out using blood. These receptors came from a boy aged 2 to 9 in good health. CDR3s include the opening cysteine and the closing phenylalanine or tryptophan. The D gene is left open where the match is weak. Size tells how often a clone was seen (once, few, many) or the class of an expanded clone, and some rows leave it out.

. TRBD2 TRBJ2-5 TRBV27 CASMTRPGLSQETQYF TGTGCCAGCATGACCCGTCCGGGACTAAGCCAAGAGACCCAGTACTTC
. . TRBJ1-2 TRBV2 CASSVLGRTYGYTF TGTGCCAGCAGTGTCCTGGGACGGACCTATGGCTACACCTTC
many . TRBJ2-7 TRBV6-2/TRBV6-3 CASSLPSYEQYF TGTGCCAGCAGTCTTCCCTCCTACGAGCAGTACTTC
few TRBD2 TRBJ2-2 TRBV5-1 CASSLAGTRNTGELFF TGCGCCAGCAGCTTGGCCGGGACTAGGAATACCGGGGAGCTGTTTTTT
. TRBD2 TRBJ2-5 TRBV6-1 CASSPQVASGVQETQYF TGTGCCAGCAGTCCCCAGGTCGCTAGCGGGGTCCAAGAGACCCAGTACTTC
few . TRBJ2-3 TRBV10-3 CAISDLDTQYF TGTGCCATCAGTGACCTGGATACGCAGTATTTT
few . TRBJ2-5 TRBV7-2 CASSLIQKTQYF TGTGCCAGCAGCTTAATTCAGAAGACCCAGTACTTC
. TRBD1 TRBJ2-7 TRBV2 CASSPLGTGGTYEQYF TGTGCCAGCAGTCCCCTTGGGACAGGGGGTACCTACGAGCAGTACTTC
. . TRBJ2-2 TRBV6-6 CASTYRASAGELFF TGTGCCAGCACCTACAGGGCCTCGGCCGGGGAGCTGTTTTTT
. TRBD2 TRBJ2-1 TRBV7-6 CASSLAGGQNEQFF TGTGCCAGCAGCCTAGCGGGGGGGCAGAATGAGCAGTTCTTC
. . TRBJ1-3 TRBV5-1 CASSLDRGRGNTIYF TGCGCCAGCAGCTTGGATCGGGGTCGAGGAAACACCATATATTTT
few . TRBJ2-4 TRBV7-9 CASSTPGLLAKNIQYF TGTGCCAGCAGCACCCCAGGACTTCTAGCCAAAAACATTCAGTACTTC
. . TRBJ2-5 TRBV29-1 CSVCTWGLKGTQYF TGCAGCGTGTGTACCTGGGGGTTGAAGGGGACCCAGTACTTC
. . TRBJ1-6 TRBV12-3/TRBV12-4 CASSLGLLSLRNNSPLHF TGTGCCAGCAGTTTGGGACTCCTCTCCCTACGAAATAATTCACCCCTCCACTTT
many . TRBJ2-2 TRBV7-9 CASSLAFLTGELFF TGTGCCAGCAGCTTAGCTTTCCTCACCGGGGAGCTGTTTTTT
. TRBD2 TRBJ2-3 TRBV20-1 CSAQTGTSGSFPTDTQYF TGCAGTGCTCAAACCGGGACTAGCGGGTCCTTCCCCACAGATACGCAGTATTTT
few . TRBJ2-2 TRBV7-9 CASSLVREIGELFF TGTGCCAGCAGCTTAGTCAGGGAGATCGGGGAGCTGTTTTTT
. TRBD1 TRBJ2-3 TRBV10-3 CAIRGQGGDTQYF TGTGCCATCAGAGGACAGGGCGGTGATACGCAGTATTTT
. . TRBJ2-7 TRBV3-1 CASSQATSIIYEQYF TGTGCCAGCAGCCAAGCGACTAGTATCATTTACGAGCAGTACTTC
. TRBD1 TRBJ2-7 TRBV2 CASSAQGSFSEQYF TGTGCCAGCAGTGCACAGGGGTCCTTTTCTGAGCAGTACTTC
. TRBD1 TRBJ2-2 TRBV2 CASSEGDRGSTGELFF TGTGCCAGCAGTGAAGGGGACAGGGGATCCACCGGGGAGCTGTTTTTT
. . TRBJ2-5 TRBV7-2 CASSLYNRQETQYF TGTGCCAGCAGCTTATATAATAGACAAGAGACCCAGTACTTC
. TRBD1 TRBJ2-7 TRBV20-1 CSARKGHRGYEQYF TGCAGTGCTAGAAAGGGGCACAGGGGCTACGAGCAGTACTTC
many TRBD2 TRBJ2-5 TRBV3-1 CASSQGLAGGKKYF TGTGCCAGCAGCCAGGGACTAGCGGGAGGGAAGAAGTACTTC
. . TRBJ1-3 TRBV7-6 CASSQTRGTGNTIYF TGTGCCAGCAGTCAAACAAGGGGCACTGGAAACACCATATATTTT
. . TRBJ2-5 TRBV27 CASSLGTSEIQYF TGTGCCAGCAGTTTAGGGACATCAGAGATCCAGTACTTC
. . TRBJ2-2 TRBV7-9 CASSSSDGLRLRANTGELFF TGTGCCAGCAGCTCATCGGACGGACTTCGACTAAGGGCGAACACCGGGGAGCTGTTTTTT
few . TRBJ1-2 TRBV6-5 CASKSGGAYYGYTF TGTGCCAGCAAATCAGGAGGGGCTTACTATGGCTACACCTTC
many TRBD1 TRBJ1-5 TRBV2 CASGDSPSQPQHF TGTGCCAGCGGGGACAGTCCATCGCAGCCCCAGCATTTT
. . TRBJ2-1 TRBV28 CASSPRRYNNEQFF TGTGCCAGCAGTCCCAGACGTTACAACAATGAGCAGTTCTTC
. . TRBJ1-2 TRBV20-1 CSARGGARSGYTF TGCAGTGCTAGAGGGGGCGCTCGAAGTGGCTACACCTTC
. TRBD2 TRBJ2-3 TRBV10-3 CAISEEGGSTDTQYF TGTGCCATCAGTGAGGAGGGAGGGAGCACAGATACGCAGTATTTT
few TRBD1 TRBJ1-1 TRBV12-3/TRBV12-4 CASSAPGQVLGAFF TGTGCCAGCAGTGCGCCGGGACAGGTTTTAGGGGCTTTCTTT
. . TRBJ2-7 TRBV24-1 CATSVRKTLTYEQYF TGTGCCACCAGTGTGCGGAAGACACTCACCTACGAGCAGTACTTC
. . TRBJ2-2 TRBV9 CASSANTNTGELFF TGTGCCAGCAGCGCAAATACGAACACCGGGGAGCTGTTTTTT
few . TRBJ2-7 TRBV7-2 CASSRGLFYEQYF TGTGCCAGCAGCCGCGGACTGTTCTACGAGCAGTACTTC
. TRBD2 TRBJ2-5 TRBV5-1 CASSYTGGGQETQYF TGCGCCAGCAGCTATACAGGCGGGGGGCAAGAGACCCAGTACTTC
. TRBD1 TRBJ1-5 TRBV6-5 CASSDRGGSNQPQHF TGTGCCAGCAGTGACAGGGGGGGGAGCAATCAGCCCCAGCATTTT
. TRBD1 TRBJ1-1 TRBV11-3 CASSLGQGFQRAFF TGTGCCAGCAGCTTAGGACAGGGGTTTCAGAGAGCTTTCTTT
. TRBD1 TRBJ2-6 TRBV7-9 CASSALPGQGTGANALTF TGTGCCAGCAGCGCCCTCCCGGGACAGGGAACTGGGGCCAACGCCCTGACTTTC
. . TRBJ1-1 TRBV9 CASSVTDGLNTEAFF TGTGCCAGCAGCGTAACGGACGGGTTGAACACTGAAGCTTTCTTT
. . TRBJ2-3 TRBV5-1 CASSYGLQGTDTQYF TGCGCCAGCAGCTACGGGCTCCAGGGCACAGATACGCAGTATTTT
. . TRBJ2-1 TRBV6-5 CASSRGYEQFF TGTGCCAGCAGCAGAGGCTATGAGCAGTTCTTC
. . TRBJ1-2 TRBV6-5 CASSYSGPPMNGYTF TGTGCCAGCAGTTATTCGGGACCGCCTATGAACGGCTACACCTTC
. . TRBJ2-5 TRBV19 CASSSGGADQETQYF TGTGCCAGTAGTTCGGGCGGGGCCGATCAAGAGACCCAGTACTTC
few . TRBJ1-1 TRBV12-5 CASGLVGGANTEAFF TGTGCTAGTGGTTTGGTCGGTGGGGCGAACACTGAAGCTTTCTTT
few . TRBJ2-1 TRBV7-3 CASSLSGPRFRNEQFF TGTGCCAGCAGCTTAAGCGGGCCCCGGTTTCGTAATGAGCAGTTCTTC
. . TRBJ2-3 TRBV20-1 CSARGPTIDTQYF TGCAGTGCTAGAGGTCCGACTATAGATACGCAGTATTTT
few . TRBJ2-4 TRBV7-9 CASSSFRRENIQYF TGTGCCAGCAGCTCCTTCCGCCGAGAAAACATTCAGTACTTC